This T cell receptor (beta chain) was profiled in a study of OX40 agonist ivuxolimab in advanced cancers. Study-level background: Ivuxolimab doses were 0.01, 0.1, 0.3, 1.5, 3 or 10 mg/kg every 2 weeks.

Study-wide findings and caveats: Among expanded peripheral T cells, antigen specificity went undetermined. Compared with CD4+, CD8+ T cells on average had more expanded clones.

The CDR3 extends over 14 amino acids. V lost 1 base and J lost 7, with 13 bases in between. CDR1 MNHEY and CDR2 SVGAGI come from the germline V gene. A remark on this clone: As yet, its antigen is unknown.

The repertoire was sequenced with immunoSEQ multiplex PCR; TCRdb's copy has only in-frame clones and lacks some. The sample yields fewer than 80,000 clones, roughly 84% seen once. The source of this sequence is an adult with an advanced solid tumor such as melanoma, head and neck, liver or kidney cancer. The chain is built from TRBV6-5 and TRBJ2-5; D is uncertain. This specimen was CD4+ or CD8+ T cells sorted from blood, taken in a trial of the OX40 agonist ivuxolimab. The CDR3 reads CASSYFGSELTQYF. The CDR3 DNA reads as TGTGCCAGCAGTTACTTCGGGTCGGAGTTGACCCAGTACTTC.